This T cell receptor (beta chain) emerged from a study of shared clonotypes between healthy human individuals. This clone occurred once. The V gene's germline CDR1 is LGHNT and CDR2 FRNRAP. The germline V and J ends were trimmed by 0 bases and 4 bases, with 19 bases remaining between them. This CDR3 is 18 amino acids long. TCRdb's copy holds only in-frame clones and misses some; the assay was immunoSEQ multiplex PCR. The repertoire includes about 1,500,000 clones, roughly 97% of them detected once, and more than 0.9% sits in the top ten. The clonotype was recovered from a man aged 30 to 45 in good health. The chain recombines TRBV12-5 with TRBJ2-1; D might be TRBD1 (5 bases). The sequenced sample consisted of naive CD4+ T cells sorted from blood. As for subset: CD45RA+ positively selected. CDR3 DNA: TGTGCTAGTGGTTTGGTAATTTCAGGGCCCGGTGGTTACAATGAGCAGTTCTTC. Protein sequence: CASGLVISGPGGYNEQFF.